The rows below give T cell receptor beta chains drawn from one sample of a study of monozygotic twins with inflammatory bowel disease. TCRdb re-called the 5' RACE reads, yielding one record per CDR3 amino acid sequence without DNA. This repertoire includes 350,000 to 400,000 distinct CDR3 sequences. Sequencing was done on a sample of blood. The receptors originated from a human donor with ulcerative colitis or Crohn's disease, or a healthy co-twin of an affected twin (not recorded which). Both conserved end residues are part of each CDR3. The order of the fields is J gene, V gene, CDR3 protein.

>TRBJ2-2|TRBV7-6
CASSSTGAGELFF
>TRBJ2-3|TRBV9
CASSVLRRSTDTQYF
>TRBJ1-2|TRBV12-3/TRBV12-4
CASSSSFTTGGLRYGYTF
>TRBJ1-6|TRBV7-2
CASSLRTTGAPLHF
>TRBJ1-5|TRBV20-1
CSARGFGGKRQGAFISNQPQHF
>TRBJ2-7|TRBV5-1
CASSLDGTGGRSYEQYF
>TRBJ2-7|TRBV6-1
CASSEGRDEQYF
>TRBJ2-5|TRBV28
CASSTMLGAETQYF
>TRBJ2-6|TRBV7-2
CASSSDSFVSGANVLTF
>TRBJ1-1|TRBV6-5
CASSLRQGGGSFF
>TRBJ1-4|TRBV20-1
CSATDRTNEKLFF
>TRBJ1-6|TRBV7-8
CASSHNRTPLHF
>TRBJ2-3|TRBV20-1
CSARLKSAGVSADTQYF
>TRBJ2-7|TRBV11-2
CASSLEVHSYEQYF
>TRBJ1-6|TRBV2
CAGRDRGSPLHF
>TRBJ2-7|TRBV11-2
CASSPTGDSGYEQYF
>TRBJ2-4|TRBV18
CASSPPGPKNIQYF
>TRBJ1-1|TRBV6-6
CASSYSEGTEAFF
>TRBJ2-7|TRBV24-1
CATGPNSYEQYF
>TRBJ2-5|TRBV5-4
CASRDLSGGGGYKETQYF
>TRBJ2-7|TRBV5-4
CASSTRPFYEQYF
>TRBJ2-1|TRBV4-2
CASSLADEQFF
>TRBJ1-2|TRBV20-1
CSARDSVTGHYGYTF
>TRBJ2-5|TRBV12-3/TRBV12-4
CASSPGAGETQYF
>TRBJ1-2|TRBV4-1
CASSQRDTQPYGYTF
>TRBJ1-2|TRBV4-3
CASSQGRQAPNYGYTF
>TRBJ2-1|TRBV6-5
CASSYDLAGGIYNEQFF
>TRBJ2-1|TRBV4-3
CASSQVVAGLGNEQFF
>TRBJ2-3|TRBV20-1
CSARDSAGKAHPQYF
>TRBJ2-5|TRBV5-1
CASSPQDGLETQYF
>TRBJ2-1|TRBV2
CASTQRGRGDHNEQFF
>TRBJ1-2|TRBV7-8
CASSLGGSGGYTF
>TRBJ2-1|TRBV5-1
CASSLDEVASGGLMKQFF
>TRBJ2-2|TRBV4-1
CASSQESDTGELFF
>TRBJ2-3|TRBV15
CATARDTDTQYF
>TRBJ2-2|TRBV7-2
CASSSRTGTGELFF
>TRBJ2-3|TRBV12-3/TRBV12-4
CASRTTGGLKDTQYF
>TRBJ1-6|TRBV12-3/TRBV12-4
CASSPAERPLHF
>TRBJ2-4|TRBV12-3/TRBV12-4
CASSVDRALAKNIQYF
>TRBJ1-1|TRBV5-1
CASSSKLQGASTEAFF
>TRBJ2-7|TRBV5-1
CASSSTSGFYEQYF
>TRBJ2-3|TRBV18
CASSPAVRSADTQYF
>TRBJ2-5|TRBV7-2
CASSSQAGPGETQYF
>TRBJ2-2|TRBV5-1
CASSMDGDGELFF
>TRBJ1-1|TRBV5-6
CASSPTGLGNTEAFF
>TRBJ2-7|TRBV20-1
CSARDLRRGLPYEQYF
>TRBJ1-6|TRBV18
CASSRDGGNSPLHF
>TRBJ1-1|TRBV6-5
CASSYTRGHLRPEAFF
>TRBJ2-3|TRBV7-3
CASSLTGTGGRDTQYF
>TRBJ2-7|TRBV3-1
CASSPLGADYSYEQYF
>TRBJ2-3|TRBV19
CASMGLDSYTDTQYF
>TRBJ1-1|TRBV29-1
CSVGVRRTNTEAFF
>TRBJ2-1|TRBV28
CASSSPSGGTVNEQFF
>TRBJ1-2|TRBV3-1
CASSPQGVGDYGYTF
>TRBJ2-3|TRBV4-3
CASSQEWTGTEEDTQYF
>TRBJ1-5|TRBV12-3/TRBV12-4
CASSLVGNSNQPQHF
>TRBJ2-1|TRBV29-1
CSFRDRGIGNEQFF